Below are 18 T cell receptor beta chains sequenced from a single sample in a study of CD4 T cells in relation to SARS-CoV-2 and coronaviruses. CD4+ T cells from unexposed donors were obtained before the COVID-19 pandemic (2011-2018). Produced via immunoSEQ multiplex PCR; TCRdb's table is partial and in-frame only. This sample has roughly 57,000 clones; more than 80% occur once, and the top ten carry around 1.5%. Sequencing was done on a sample of memory CD4+ T cells from PBMCs. Receptor source: a human donor in good health.

The chain has TRBV7-9 and TRBJ2-1; D may be TRBD2 (6 bases). V was clipped by 7 bases and J by 0 bases, with 10 bases between them. This CDR3 comprises 14 residues. Per the germline V gene, CDR1 is SEHNR and CDR2 is FQNEAQ (reference sequence). The CDR3 DNA is TGTGCCAGCACCCTCGGGAGCTCCTACAATGAGCAGTTCTTC. Protein sequence: CASTLGSSYNEQFF.

V and J are TRBV5-4 and TRBJ1-6, with D maybe TRBD1 (5 bases). Deletions cut 4 bases from V and 12 bases from J, with 14 bases between. The V gene's germline CDR1 is SGHNT and CDR2 YYREEE (reference sequence). This CDR3 has 13 amino acids. The CDR3 DNA reads as TGTGCCAGCAGCGAAGACAGTATCGGACCCCTCCACTTT. Translated: CASSEDSIGPLHF. The entire variable domain, with the rest obtained from reference TRBV5-4 and TRBJ1-6, is as follows: ETGVTQSPTHLIKTRGQQVTLRCSSQSGHNTVSWYQQALGQGPQFIFQYYREEENGRGNFPPRFSGLQFPNYSSELNVNALELDDSALYLCASSEDSIGPLHFGNGTRLTVT.

V and J are TRBV30 and TRBJ2-3; D unresolved. The CDR3 totals 13 residues. Germline V gene sequence: CDR1 GTSNPN, CDR2 SVGIG (reference sequence). Between the trimmed V and J ends, which lost 2 bases and 3 bases, there was a span of 9 bases. DNA for the CDR3: TGTGCCTGGAGTCCGGGCAAGACAGATACGCAGTATTTT. It translates to CAWSPGKTDTQYF.

The V and J genes are TRBV27 and TRBJ2-3, with 8 nucleotides matching TRBD1. CDR3 length: 13 amino acids. The trim removed 6 bases at V and 11 bases at J, leaving 10 bases unmatched. The germline V gene has CDR1 MNHEY and CDR2 SMNVEV (reference sequence). The DNA of the CDR3 is TGTGCCAGCAGCCGGGACAGGTACATGGGGCAGTATTTT. Its translation is CASSRDRYMGQYF.

The chain joins TRBV5-1 to TRBJ2-3, with D perhaps matching TRBD1 (6 bases). Between the trimmed V and J ends, which lost 4 bases and 6 bases, there was a span of 18 bases. Germline V CDR1 and CDR2: SGHRS, YFSETQ. CDR3 length: 15 residues. DNA of the CDR3: TGCGCCAGCAGCCAAGACGGGACACCCCCCGATACGCAGTATTTT. Residues: CASSQDGTPPDTQYF.

The chain is built from TRBV11-2 and TRBJ2-7, with a possible D match to TRBD1 (5 bases). Germline-derived CDR1 and CDR2 are SGHAT and FQNNGV. This CDR3 region has 14 residues. V was pared by 1 base and J by 1 base, with 8 bases between. The CDR3 region has the DNA TGTGCCAGCAGCTTAGTGACAGCATCCTACGAGCAGTACTTC. Encoded protein: CASSLVTASYEQYF.

The chain uses TRBV20-1 and TRBJ1-6; D remains unclear. CDR1 and CDR2 from the germline V gene are DFQATT and SNEGSKA (reference sequence). V lost 3 bases and J lost 6, with 9 bases in between. CDR3 size: 13 residues. DNA for the CDR3: TGCAGTGCTAGTGGGCGGATTAATTCACCCCTCCACTTT. Its protein product is CSASGRINSPLHF.

The rearrangement links TRBV25-1 to TRBJ2-3, with TRBD2 matching over 10 bases. This CDR3 is 15 amino acids long. J gave up 7 bases and V 4 bases, and 8 bases lay outside the gene matches. Germline lookup yields CDR1 MGHDK and CDR2 SYGVNS. CDR3 in amino acids: CASSAASGSPNTQYF. As DNA, the CDR3 is TGTGCCAGCAGTGCGGCTAGCGGGAGTCCGAATACGCAGTATTTT. The variable domain in full, completed from reference TRBV25-1 and TRBJ2-3, reads EADIYQTPRYLVIGTGKKITLECSQTMGHDKMYWYQQDPGMELHLIHYSYGVNSTEKGDLSSESTVSRIRTEHFPLTLESARPSHTSQYLCASSAASGSPNTQYFGPGTRLTVL.

This chain uses TRBV16 with TRBJ2-7; D may be TRBD2 (5 bases). The CDR3 length is 12 residues. Germline-derived CDR1 and CDR2 are KGHSY and FQNENV. Between the trimmed V and J ends, which lost 7 bases and 7 bases, there was a span of 14 bases. The CDR3 DNA reads TGTGCCAGCACCCAGAGACGGGAAGAGCAGTACTTC. Protein product: CASTQRREEQYF.

The V gene is TRBV6-5, the J gene TRBJ2-5, with a weak D call TRBD1 (5 bases). From germline, CDR1 is MNHEY and CDR2 SVGAGI. This CDR3 is 14 amino acids long. V lost 4 bases, J lost 4 bases, and 13 bases lay in between. CDR3 region: CASSSPADRETQYF. The CDR3 region has the DNA TGTGCCAGCAGTTCCCCGGCAGACAGAGAGACCCAGTACTTC.

For this clone: The germline gene is not matched at one end of the junction; a read error may be the cause. The chain is built from TRBV4-1 and TRBJ2-7; D not resolved. CDR3 length: 14 amino acids. Germline assignment: CDR1 MGHRA and CDR2 YSYEKL. The CDR3 region is CASRQGILSYEQYF. CDR3 in DNA: TGCGCCAGCAGACAAGGAATCCTCTCCTACGAGCAGTACTTC.

The CDR3 DNA reads TGTGCCAGCAGCCCCGCAGGGGGACAAGAGACCCAGTACTTC. It translates to CASSPAGGQETQYF. The chain links TRBV2 to TRBJ2-5; 7 bases are a match to TRBD1. V gave up 6 bases and J gave up 2 bases; unmatched junction bases: 6. This CDR3 contains 14 residues. CDR1 is SNHLY and CDR2 is FYNNEI in the germline V gene.

In regard to this clone: Mismatch with germline at one junction end may stem from a read error. This chain connects TRBV12-3 or TRBV12-4 to TRBJ2-1; weak D call: TRBD2 (5 bases). The CDR3 is made up of 13 amino acids. CDR3 region: CASSLSEGDRKVF. The CDR3 coding sequence is TGTGCCAGCAGTTTAAGCGAGGGTGATCGCAAAGTCTTC.

This sequence joins TRBV20-1 and TRBJ2-7; D call uncertain. CDR1 DFQATT and CDR2 SNEGSKA come from the germline V gene (reference sequence). Trimming pared 6 bases from V and 2 bases from J, leaving 8 bases between. The length of the CDR3 is 11 residues. This CDR3 is CSAPEAYEQYF. CDR3 DNA sequence: TGCAGTGCACCAGAGGCCTACGAGCAGTACTTC.

The chain recombines TRBV24-1 with TRBJ1-5, with 7 nucleotides matching TRBD1. There are 13 residues in the CDR3. J was trimmed by 3 bases and V by 9 bases; bases with no gene match: 4. The germline V gene has CDR1 KGHDR and CDR2 SFDVKD. The CDR3 protein is CATSDRANQPQHF. CDR3 bases: TGTGCCACCTCCGACAGGGCCAATCAGCCCCAGCATTTT.

The rearrangement uses TRBV5-1 and TRBJ2-3, with 8 bases lining up with TRBD2. This CDR3 comprises 15 residues. With V trimmed by 0 bases and J by 13 bases, 13 bases remained unmatched. Germline-derived CDR1 and CDR2 are SGHRS and YFSETQ. The CDR3 protein is CASSLDGAKAGGEYF. CDR3 sequence (DNA): TGCGCCAGCAGCTTGGATGGGGCCAAGGCGGGAGGAGAGTATTTT.

The chain employs TRBV12-3 or TRBV12-4 and TRBJ1-5; D might be TRBD1 (5 bases). Trimming shortened V by 6 bases and J by 6 bases, and 12 bases separated the two germline ends. CDR3 size: 13 residues. CDR3 amino acids: CASRRGETQPQHF. For the CDR3, the DNA is TGTGCCAGCAGACGAGGGGAGACTCAGCCCCAGCATTTT.

The chain uses TRBV7-9 and TRBJ2-3, with 7 bases aligning to TRBD2. Germline V lookup: CDR1 SEHNR, CDR2 FQNEAQ (reference sequence). Unmatched junction bases numbered 7, after V lost 1 base and J lost 9 bases. The CDR3 is 14 amino acids. The CDR3 DNA reads as TGTGCCAGCAGCTTAGGAGAGAGCGGGACGACGCAGTATTTT. As protein: CASSLGESGTTQYF.